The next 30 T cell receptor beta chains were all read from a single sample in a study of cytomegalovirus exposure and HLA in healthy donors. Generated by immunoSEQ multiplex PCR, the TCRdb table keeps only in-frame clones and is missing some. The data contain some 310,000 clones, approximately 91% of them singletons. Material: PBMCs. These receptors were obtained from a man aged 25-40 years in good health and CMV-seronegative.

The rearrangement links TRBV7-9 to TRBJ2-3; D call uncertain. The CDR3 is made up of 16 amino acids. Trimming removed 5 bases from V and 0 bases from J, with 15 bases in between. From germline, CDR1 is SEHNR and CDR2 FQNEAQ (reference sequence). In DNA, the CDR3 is TGTGCCAGCAGCCCACAGAGTCTCACAAGCACAGATACGCAGTATTTT. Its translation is CASSPQSLTSTDTQYF.

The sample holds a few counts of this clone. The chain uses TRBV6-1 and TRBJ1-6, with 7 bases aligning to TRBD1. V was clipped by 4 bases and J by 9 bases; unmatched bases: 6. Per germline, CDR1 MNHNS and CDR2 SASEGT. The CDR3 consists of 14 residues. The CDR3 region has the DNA TGTGCCAGCAGTGCTGACAGGGTCAGTTCACCCCTCCACTTT. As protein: CASSADRVSSPLHF.

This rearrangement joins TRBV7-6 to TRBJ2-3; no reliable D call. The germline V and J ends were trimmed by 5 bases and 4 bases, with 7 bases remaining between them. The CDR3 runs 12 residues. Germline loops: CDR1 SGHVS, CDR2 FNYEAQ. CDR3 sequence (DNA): TGTGCCAGCAGCCCAGTGGCAGATACGCAGTATTTT. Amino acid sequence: CASSPVADTQYF.

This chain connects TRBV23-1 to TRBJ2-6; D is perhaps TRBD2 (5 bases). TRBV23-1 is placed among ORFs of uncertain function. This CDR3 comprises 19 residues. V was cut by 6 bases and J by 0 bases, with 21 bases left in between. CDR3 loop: CASRKHVSGAISGANVLTF. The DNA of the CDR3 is TGCGCCAGCAGGAAACACGTGAGCGGAGCCATCTCTGGGGCCAACGTCCTGACTTTC.

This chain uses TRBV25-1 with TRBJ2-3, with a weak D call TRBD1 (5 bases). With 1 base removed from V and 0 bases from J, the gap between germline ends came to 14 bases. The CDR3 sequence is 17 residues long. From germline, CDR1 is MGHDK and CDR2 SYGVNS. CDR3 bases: TGTGCCAGCAGTGAATCTCGGCAGGGCGCTAGCACAGATACGCAGTATTTT. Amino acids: CASSESRQGASTDTQYF.

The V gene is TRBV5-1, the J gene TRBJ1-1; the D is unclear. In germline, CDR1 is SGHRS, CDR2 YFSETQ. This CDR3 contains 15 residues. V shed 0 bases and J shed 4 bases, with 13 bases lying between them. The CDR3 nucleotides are TGCGCCAGCAGCTTGGCCGGAGGATTTGGCACTGAAGCTTTCTTT. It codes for CASSLAGGFGTEAFF.

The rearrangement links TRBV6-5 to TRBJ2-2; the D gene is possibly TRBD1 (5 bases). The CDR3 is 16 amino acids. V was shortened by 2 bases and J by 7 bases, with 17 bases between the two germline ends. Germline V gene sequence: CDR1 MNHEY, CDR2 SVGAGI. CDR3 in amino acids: CASSYTYARVFGELFF. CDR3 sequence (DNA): TGTGCCAGCAGTTACACCTACGCCAGGGTATTCGGGGAGCTGTTTTTT.

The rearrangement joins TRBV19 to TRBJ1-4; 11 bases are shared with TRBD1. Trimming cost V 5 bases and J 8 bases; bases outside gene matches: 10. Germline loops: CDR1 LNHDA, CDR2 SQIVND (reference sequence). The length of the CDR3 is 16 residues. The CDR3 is CASSPRTGGAWEKLFF. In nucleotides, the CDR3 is TGTGCCAGTAGTCCACGGACAGGGGGCGCCTGGGAAAAACTGTTTTTT.

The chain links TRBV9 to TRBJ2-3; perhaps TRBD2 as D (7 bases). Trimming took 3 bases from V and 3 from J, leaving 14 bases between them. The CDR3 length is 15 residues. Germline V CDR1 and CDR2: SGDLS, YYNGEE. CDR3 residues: CASSEGGAPTDTQYF. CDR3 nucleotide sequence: TGTGCCAGCAGCGAAGGGGGGGCCCCGACAGATACGCAGTATTTT. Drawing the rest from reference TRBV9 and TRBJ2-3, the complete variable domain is DSGVTQTPKHLITATGQRVTLRCSPRSGDLSVYWYQQSLDQGLQFLIQYYNGEERAKGNILERFSAQQFPDLHSELNLSSLELGDSALYFCASSEGGAPTDTQYFGPGTRLTVL.

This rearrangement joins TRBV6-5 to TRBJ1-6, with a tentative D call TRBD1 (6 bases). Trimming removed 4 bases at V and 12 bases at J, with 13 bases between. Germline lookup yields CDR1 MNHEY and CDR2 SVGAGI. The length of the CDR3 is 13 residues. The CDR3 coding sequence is TGTGCCAGCAGTTCGGGCAGGGGTCTACCCCTCCACTTT. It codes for CASSSGRGLPLHF.

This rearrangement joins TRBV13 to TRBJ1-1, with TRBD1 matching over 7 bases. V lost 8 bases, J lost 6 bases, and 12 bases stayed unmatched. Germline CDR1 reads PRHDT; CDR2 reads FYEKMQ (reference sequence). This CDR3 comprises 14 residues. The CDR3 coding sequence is TGTGCCAGCGCGTACAGGGGATGGGGACCTGAAGCTTTCTTT. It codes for CASAYRGWGPEAFF.

The CDR3 reads CASSPTGSNEKLFF. The CDR3 bases are TGCGCCAGCAGTCCCACAGGGAGTAATGAAAAACTGTTTTTT. The chain joins TRBV5-1 to TRBJ1-4; TRBD1 is a possible D gene (6 bases). Germline CDR1 and CDR2: SGHRS and YFSETQ. CDR3 length: 14 residues. Trimming removed 5 bases from V and 4 bases from J, with 12 bases in between.

The CDR3 region is CATLRLQGHGYTF. Written as DNA, the CDR3 is TGTGCCACTCTCCGGTTACAGGGCCATGGCTACACCTTC. The gene calls are TRBV6-5 and TRBJ1-2; weak D call: TRBD1 (6 bases). Trimming shortened V by 10 bases and J by 6 bases, and 18 bases separated the two germline ends. Germline loops: CDR1 MNHEY, CDR2 SVGAGI. The length of the CDR3 is 13 residues.

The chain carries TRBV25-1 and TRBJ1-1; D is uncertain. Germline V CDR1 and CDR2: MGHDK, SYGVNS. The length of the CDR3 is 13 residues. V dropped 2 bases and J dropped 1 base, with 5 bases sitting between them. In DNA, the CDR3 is TGTGCCAGCAGTGAACGGTCGAACACTGAAGCTTTCTTT. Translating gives CASSERSNTEAFF.

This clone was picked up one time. The CDR3 DNA is TGCGCCAGCAGCCTCTGGACAGGAAAGGGCACTGAAGCTTTCTTT. Its translation is CASSLWTGKGTEAFF. V and J are TRBV5-1 and TRBJ1-1; 7 nucleotides line up with TRBD1. The germline gives CDR1 SGHRS, CDR2 YFSETQ. The CDR3 is made up of 15 amino acids. V shed 4 bases, J shed 4 bases, and the junction held 10 bases outside the gene matches. The full variable domain, in which reference TRBV5-1 and TRBJ1-1 provide the parts outside the CDR3, is KAGVTQTPRYLIKTRGQQVTLSCSPISGHRSVSWYQQTPGQGLQFLFEYFSETQRNKGNFPGRFSGRQFSNSRSEMNVSTLELGDSALYLCASSLWTGKGTEAFFGQGTRLTVV.

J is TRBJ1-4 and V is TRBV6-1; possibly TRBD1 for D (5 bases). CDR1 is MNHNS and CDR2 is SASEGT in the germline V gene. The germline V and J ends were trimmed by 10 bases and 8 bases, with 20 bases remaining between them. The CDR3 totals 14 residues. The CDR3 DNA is TGTGCCACGGGTAGGTCGGGGGACGGAGAAAAACTGTTTTTT. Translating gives CATGRSGDGEKLFF.

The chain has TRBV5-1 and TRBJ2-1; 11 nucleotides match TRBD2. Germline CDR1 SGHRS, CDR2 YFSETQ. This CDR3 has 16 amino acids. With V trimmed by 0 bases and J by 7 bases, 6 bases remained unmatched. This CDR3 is CASSLAPSGGLNEQFF. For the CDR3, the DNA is TGCGCCAGCAGCTTGGCCCCTAGCGGGGGGTTGAATGAGCAGTTCTTC.

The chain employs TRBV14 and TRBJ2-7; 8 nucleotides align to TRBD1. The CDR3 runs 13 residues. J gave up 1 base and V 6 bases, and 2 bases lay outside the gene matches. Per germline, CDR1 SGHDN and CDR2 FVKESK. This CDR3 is CASRNRGSYEQYF. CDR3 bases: TGTGCCAGCAGAAACAGGGGGTCCTACGAGCAGTACTTC.

The CDR3 DNA reads TGTGCCAGCAGTTACGAACAGGGGGCGTTTGGCTACACCTTC. It yields the protein CASSYEQGAFGYTF. This chain links TRBV6-5 with TRBJ1-2, with 9 bases aligning to TRBD1. The CDR3 consists of 14 residues. V lost 2 bases, J lost 7 bases, and 5 bases stayed unmatched. Germline V lookup: CDR1 MNHEY, CDR2 SVGAGI.

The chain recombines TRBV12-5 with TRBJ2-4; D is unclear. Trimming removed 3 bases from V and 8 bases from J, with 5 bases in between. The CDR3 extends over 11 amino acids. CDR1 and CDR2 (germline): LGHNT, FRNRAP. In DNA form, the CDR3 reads TGTGCTAGTGGTTTCCAGTACATTCAGTACTTC. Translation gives CASGFQYIQYF. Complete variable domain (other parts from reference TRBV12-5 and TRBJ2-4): DARVTQTPRHKVTEMGQEVTMRCQPILGHNTVFWYRQTMMQGLELLAYFRNRAPLDDSGMPKDRFSAEMPDATLATLKIQPSEPRDSAVYFCASGFQYIQYFGAGTRLSVL.

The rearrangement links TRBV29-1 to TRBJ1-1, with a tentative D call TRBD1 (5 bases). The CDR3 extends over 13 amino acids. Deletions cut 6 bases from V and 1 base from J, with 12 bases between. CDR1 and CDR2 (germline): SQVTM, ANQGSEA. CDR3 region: CSVRGGANTEAFF. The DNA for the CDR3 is TGCAGCGTCCGAGGAGGGGCGAACACTGAAGCTTTCTTT.

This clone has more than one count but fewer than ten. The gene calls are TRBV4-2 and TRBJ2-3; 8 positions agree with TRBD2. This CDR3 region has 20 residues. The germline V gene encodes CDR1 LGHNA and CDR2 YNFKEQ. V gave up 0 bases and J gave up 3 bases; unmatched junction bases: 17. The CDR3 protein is CASSQDILGWRGDRTDTQYF. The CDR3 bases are TGTGCCAGCAGCCAAGATATATTGGGCTGGCGGGGGGATAGGACAGATACGCAGTATTTT.

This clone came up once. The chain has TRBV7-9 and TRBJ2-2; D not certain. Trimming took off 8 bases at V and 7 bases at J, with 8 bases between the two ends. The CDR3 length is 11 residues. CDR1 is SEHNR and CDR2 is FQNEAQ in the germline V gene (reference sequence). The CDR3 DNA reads TGTGCCAGCGACGAGGTCGGGGAGCTGTTTTTT. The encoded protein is CASDEVGELFF.

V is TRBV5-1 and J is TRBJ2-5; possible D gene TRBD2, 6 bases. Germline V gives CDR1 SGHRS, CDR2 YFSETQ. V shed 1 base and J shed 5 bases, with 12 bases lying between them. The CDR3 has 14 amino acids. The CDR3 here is CASSLFGGGETQYF. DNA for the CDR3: TGCGCCAGCAGCTTGTTTGGGGGAGGTGAGACCCAGTACTTC. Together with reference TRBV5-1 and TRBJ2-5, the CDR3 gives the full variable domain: KAGVTQTPRYLIKTRGQQVTLSCSPISGHRSVSWYQQTPGQGLQFLFEYFSETQRNKGNFPGRFSGRQFSNSRSEMNVSTLELGDSALYLCASSLFGGGETQYFGPGTRLLVL.

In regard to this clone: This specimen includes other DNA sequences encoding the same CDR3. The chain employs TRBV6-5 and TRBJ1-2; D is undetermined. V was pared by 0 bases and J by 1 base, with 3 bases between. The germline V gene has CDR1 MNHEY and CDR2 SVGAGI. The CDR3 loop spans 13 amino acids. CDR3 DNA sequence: TGTGCCAGCAGTTACTCCAGTAACTATGGCTACACCTTC. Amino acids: CASSYSSNYGYTF.

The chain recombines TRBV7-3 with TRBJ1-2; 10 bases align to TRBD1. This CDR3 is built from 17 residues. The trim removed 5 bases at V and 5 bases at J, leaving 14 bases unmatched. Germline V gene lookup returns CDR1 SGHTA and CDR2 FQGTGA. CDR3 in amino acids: CASSPNLDRGQGYGYTF. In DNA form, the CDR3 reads TGTGCCAGCAGCCCTAACCTCGACAGGGGGCAAGGTTATGGCTACACCTTC.

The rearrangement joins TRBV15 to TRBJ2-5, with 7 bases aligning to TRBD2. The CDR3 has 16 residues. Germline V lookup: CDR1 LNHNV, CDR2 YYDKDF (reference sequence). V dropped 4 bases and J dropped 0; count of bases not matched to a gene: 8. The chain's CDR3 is CATSNKAGLYQETQYF. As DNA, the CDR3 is TGTGCCACCAGCAATAAAGCGGGGTTATACCAAGAGACCCAGTACTTC.

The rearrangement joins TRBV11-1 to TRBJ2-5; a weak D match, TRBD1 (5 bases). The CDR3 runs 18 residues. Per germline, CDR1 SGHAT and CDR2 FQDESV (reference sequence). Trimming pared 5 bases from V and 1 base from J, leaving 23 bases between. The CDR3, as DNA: TGTGCCAGCAGCCGAAACCAAGGGGCCGTAAGGGCCCAAGAGACCCAGTACTTC. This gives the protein CASSRNQGAVRAQETQYF.

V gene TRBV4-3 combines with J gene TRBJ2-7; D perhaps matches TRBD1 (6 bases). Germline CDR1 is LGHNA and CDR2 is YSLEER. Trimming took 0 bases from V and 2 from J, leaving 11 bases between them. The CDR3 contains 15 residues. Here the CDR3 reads CASSQERTAAYEQYF. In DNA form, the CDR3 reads TGCGCCAGCAGCCAAGAACGGACAGCTGCCTACGAGCAGTACTTC.

The CDR3 is CASLITGQGWNEQFF. CDR3 nucleotide sequence: TGTGCCAGCCTAATCACGGGACAGGGTTGGAATGAGCAGTTCTTC. The chain employs TRBV18 and TRBJ2-1; 9 bases are shared with TRBD1. Trimming cost V 8 bases and J 7 bases; bases outside gene matches: 12. The germline CDR1 and CDR2 sequences are KGHSH and LQKENI. The CDR3 spans 15 residues.